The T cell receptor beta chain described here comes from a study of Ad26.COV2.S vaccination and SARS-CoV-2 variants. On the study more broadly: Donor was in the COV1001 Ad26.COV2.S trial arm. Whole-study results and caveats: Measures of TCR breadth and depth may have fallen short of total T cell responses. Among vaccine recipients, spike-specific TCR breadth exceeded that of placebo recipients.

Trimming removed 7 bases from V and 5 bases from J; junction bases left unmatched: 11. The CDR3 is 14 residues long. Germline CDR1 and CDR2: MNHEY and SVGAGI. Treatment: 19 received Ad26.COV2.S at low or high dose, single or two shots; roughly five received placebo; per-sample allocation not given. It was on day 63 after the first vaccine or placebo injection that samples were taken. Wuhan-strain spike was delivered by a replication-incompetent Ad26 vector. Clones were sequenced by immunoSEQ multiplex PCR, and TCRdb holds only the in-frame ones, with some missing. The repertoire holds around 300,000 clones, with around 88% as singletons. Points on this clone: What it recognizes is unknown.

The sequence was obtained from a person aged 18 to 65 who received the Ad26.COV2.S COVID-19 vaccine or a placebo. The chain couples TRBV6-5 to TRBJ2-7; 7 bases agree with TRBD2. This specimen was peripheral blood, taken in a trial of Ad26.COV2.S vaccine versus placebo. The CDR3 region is CASIGEGWENEQYF. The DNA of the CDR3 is TGTGCCAGCATTGGGGAGGGGTGGGAGAACGAGCAGTACTTC.